A single sample gave rise to the 15 T cell receptor beta chains below, sequenced in a study of cytomegalovirus exposure and HLA in healthy donors. The PCR ran on 60 Vbeta and 13 Jbeta primers. The table came from immunoSEQ multiplex PCR; TCRdb's copy has only in-frame clones and leaves some out. The specimen's table records approximately 110,000 clones. Input material: PBMCs. These receptors were obtained from a man in his forties in good health and CMV-seronegative.

The rearrangement links TRBV2 to TRBJ1-5; 7 nucleotides align to TRBD1. The germline V gene has CDR1 SNHLY and CDR2 FYNNEI. The CDR3 length is 13 residues. V was pared by 5 bases and J by 7 bases, with 5 bases of the junction left unmatched. CDR3 nucleotide sequence: TGTGCCAGCAGTTTGGACAGGTTCCAGCCCCAGCATTTT. It encodes CASSLDRFQPQHF.

V usage is TRBV4-1 and J usage is TRBJ2-7, with 8 nucleotides matching TRBD1. V was pared by 1 base and J by 3 bases, with 2 bases of the junction left unmatched. There are 14 residues in the CDR3. CDR1 and CDR2 from the germline V gene are MGHRA and YSYEKL. The CDR3 here is CASSQATGGYEQYF. Here the CDR3 DNA reads TGCGCCAGCAGCCAAGCCACAGGGGGCTACGAGCAGTACTTC.

The rearrangement uses TRBV28 and TRBJ1-6, with D perhaps TRBD1 (6 bases). The CDR3 sequence is 14 residues long. Germline lookup yields CDR1 MDHEN and CDR2 SYDVKM. V lost 5 bases to trimming and J lost 7 bases, with 12 bases between them. The CDR3 reads CASSEQGANSPLHF. Here the CDR3 DNA reads TGTGCCAGCAGTGAACAGGGTGCCAATTCACCCCTCCACTTT.

The chain carries TRBV7-2 and TRBJ2-3; 9 nucleotides line up with TRBD2. Germline CDR1 reads SGHTA; CDR2 reads FQGNSA. The CDR3 consists of 16 residues. The V segment lost 5 bases and the J segment 4 bases; nucleotides outside the gene matches: 10. CDR3 sequence reads: CASSPLAGGGPDTQYF. In DNA form, the CDR3 reads TGTGCCAGCAGCCCCCTTGCGGGAGGGGGGCCAGATACGCAGTATTTT.

V and J are TRBV7-8 and TRBJ1-2; D ambiguous. This CDR3 has 18 amino acids. Germline V lookup: CDR1 SGHVS, CDR2 FQNEAQ. V lost 1 base and J lost 5, with 23 bases in between. Here the CDR3 DNA reads TGTGCCAGCAGCTTAGGCGGGTATCAAATAGACCTAGGGTATGGCTACACCTTC. Its protein product is CASSLGGYQIDLGYGYTF.

The chain couples TRBV5-1 to TRBJ2-3; TRBD2 might be the D (7 bases). Germline-derived CDR1 and CDR2 are SGHRS and YFSETQ. CDR3 size: 16 residues. With 4 bases removed from V and 1 base from J, the gap between germline ends came to 16 bases. The CDR3 is CASSQPQGGGTDTQYF. DNA of the CDR3: TGCGCCAGCAGCCAACCACAGGGAGGGGGCACAGATACGCAGTATTTT. The variable domain in full, completed from reference TRBV5-1 and TRBJ2-3, reads KAGVTQTPRYLIKTRGQQVTLSCSPISGHRSVSWYQQTPGQGLQFLFEYFSETQRNKGNFPGRFSGRQFSNSRSEMNVSTLELGDSALYLCASSQPQGGGTDTQYFGPGTRLTVL.

The chain combines TRBV5-4 with TRBJ2-1; TRBD2 matches at 8 bases. The V segment lost 1 base and the J segment 10 bases; nucleotides outside the gene matches: 10. Germline lookup yields CDR1 SGHNT and CDR2 YYREEE (reference sequence). The CDR3 covers 15 residues. CDR3 sequence: CASSLSTGGPREQFF. Written as DNA, the CDR3 is TGTGCCAGCAGCTTGTCAACGGGAGGGCCTCGGGAGCAGTTCTTC.

The chain links TRBV27 to TRBJ2-3; 8 bases line up with TRBD2. V was pared by 6 bases and J by 6 bases, with 8 bases of the junction left unmatched. Germline V gene data show CDR1 as MNHEY and CDR2 as SMNVEV (reference sequence). The CDR3 spans 14 residues. The CDR3 DNA follows: TGTGCCAGCAGGCATCGTAGCGGGACGGATACGCAGTATTTT. It translates to CASRHRSGTDTQYF.

The chain recombines TRBV2 with TRBJ1-4; D possibly corresponds to TRBD1 (6 bases). The CDR3 length is 15 residues. Trimming stripped 4 bases from V and 3 bases from J, with 12 bases between. In germline, CDR1 is SNHLY, CDR2 FYNNEI. CDR3 loop: CASSAYRAANEKLFF. DNA of the CDR3: TGTGCCAGCAGTGCGTACAGGGCGGCTAATGAAAAACTGTTTTTT. The full variable domain, its missing parts supplied by reference TRBV2 and TRBJ1-4, is EPEVTQTPSHQVTQMGQEVILRCVPISNHLYFYWYRQILGQKVEFLVSFYNNEISEKSEIFDDQFSVERPDGSNFTLKIRSTKLEDSAMYFCASSAYRAANEKLFFGSGTQLSVL.

The gene calls are TRBV6-5 and TRBJ2-1; D ambiguous. The CDR3 extends over 13 amino acids. The ends were cut back, 0 bases at V and 6 bases at J, with 6 bases in the middle. The V gene's germline CDR1 is MNHEY and CDR2 SVGAGI. As DNA, the CDR3 is TGTGCCAGCAGTTACTCCGGAGCCAATGAGCAGTTCTTC. Translated, it gives CASSYSGANEQFF.

The gene calls are TRBV5-4 and TRBJ2-7, with D tentatively TRBD1 (6 bases). Germline CDR1 is SGHNT and CDR2 is YYREEE (reference sequence). This CDR3 has 15 residues. Trimming removed 4 bases at V and 4 bases at J, with 18 bases between. Here the CDR3 reads CASSQPRDTSYEQYF. The CDR3 DNA reads as TGTGCCAGCAGCCAGCCCCGGGACACCAGTTACGAGCAGTACTTC.

The rearrangement links TRBV7-6 to TRBJ2-2; 13 positions agree with TRBD2. CDR1 and CDR2 (germline): SGHVS, FNYEAQ. CDR3 size: 17 residues. Trimming took 2 bases from V and 7 from J; bases not matched to a gene: 7. CDR3 DNA sequence: TGTGCCAGCAGCTTACACCCGGGACTAGCGGGAAGCGGGGAGCTGTTTTTT. Its protein product is CASSLHPGLAGSGELFF.

The rearrangement joins TRBV2 to TRBJ1-5; no clear D gene. The CDR3 length is 15 residues. Trimming left V 3 bases short and J 0 bases short, with 9 bases between. Germline V gives CDR1 SNHLY, CDR2 FYNNEI. The chain's CDR3 is CASSDGRNSNQPQHF. DNA for the CDR3: TGTGCCAGCAGTGATGGCAGAAATAGCAATCAGCCCCAGCATTTT.

The rearrangement uses TRBV15 and TRBJ2-1, with 12 positions matching TRBD2. This CDR3 spans 18 amino acids. Germline V gives CDR1 LNHNV, CDR2 YYDKDF (reference sequence). With V trimmed by 2 bases and J by 2 bases, 7 bases remained unmatched. CDR3 loop: CATSRTPWTSGTYNEQFF. The CDR3 nucleotides are TGTGCCACCAGCAGAACCCCGTGGACTAGCGGGACCTACAATGAGCAGTTCTTC. Full variable domain (outside the CDR3, taken from reference TRBV15 and TRBJ2-1): DAMVIQNPRYQVTQFGKPVTLSCSQTLNHNVMYWYQQKSSQAPKLLFHYYDKDFNNEADTPDNFQSRRPNTSFCFLDIRSPGLGDTAMYLCATSRTPWTSGTYNEQFFGPGTRLTVL.

This rearrangement joins TRBV27 to TRBJ2-1, with 9 bases lining up with TRBD2. Germline loops: CDR1 MNHEY, CDR2 SMNVEV (reference sequence). The length of the CDR3 is 15 residues. With 3 bases clipped from V and 7 bases from J, the junction kept 7 bases outside the gene matches. Here the CDR3 DNA reads TGTGCCAGCAGTTTCCGGCGGGAGGGTAGTAATGAGCAGTTCTTC. Protein sequence: CASSFRREGSNEQFF.